Listed here are 26 T cell receptor beta chains from one sample, sequenced in a study of shared clonotypes between healthy human individuals (dated by TCRdb to 2018 to 2021). Library creation used the immunoSEQ multiplex PCR assay. TCRdb re-hosts the immuneACCESS table, in-frame sequences only. Its copies lack some clones; in the studies checked, an unresolved V gene accounts for under half of them, and the cause for the rest is not known. This sample is represented by under 650,000 clones; almost 97% of them were singletons. The biggest ten clones account for about 0.057% of the sample. The sequenced sample consisted of naive CD4+ T cells sorted from blood. The label giving this sample's cell subset or site can be read as: CD45RA+ positively selected. All receptors come from a woman under 40 in good health.

This clone was recorded once. V usage is TRBV11-2 and J usage is TRBJ2-1; TRBD2 aligns across 12 bases. With V trimmed by 0 bases and J by 4 bases, 7 bases remained unmatched. CDR1 is SGHAT and CDR2 is FQNNGV in the germline V gene. The length of the CDR3 is 18 residues. The CDR3 DNA reads TGTGCCAGCAGCTTAGATCGACTAGCGGGAGAGAGGTACAATGAGCAGTTCTTC. Protein product: CASSLDRLAGERYNEQFF.

This clone has a single count. The rearrangement joins TRBV28 to TRBJ2-7; 8 bases fit TRBD2. Germline values: CDR1 MDHEN, CDR2 SYDVKM. V trimming: 5 bases; J trimming: 4 bases; junction bases outside the gene matches: 10. The length of the CDR3 is 15 residues. CDR3 coding DNA: TGTGCCAGCAGTCCCCAGGCGGGAGGAGGATACGAGCAGTACTTC. Translating it yields CASSPQAGGGYEQYF.

This chain joins TRBV10-2 and TRBJ2-1; D gene unclear. The germline CDR1 and CDR2 sequences are WSHSY and SAAADI. The CDR3 loop spans 14 amino acids. With 7 bases removed from V and 1 base from J, the gap between germline ends came to 11 bases. The CDR3 region has the DNA TGCGCCAGCAATGACCACGCATCCTACAATGAGCAGTTCTTC. Amino acid sequence: CASNDHASYNEQFF.

This chain connects TRBV5-1 to TRBJ2-5, with 10 bases identical to TRBD2. This CDR3 is 16 amino acids long. Losses at the gene ends were 2 bases for V and 5 bases for J; bases not matched to a gene: 9. Looked up from germline, CDR1 is SGHRS and CDR2 is YFSETQ. The CDR3 sequence: CASSLGSSGSRETQYF. Written as DNA, the CDR3 is TGCGCCAGCAGCTTAGGGTCTAGCGGGAGCCGTGAGACCCAGTACTTC.

This chain links TRBV10-2 with TRBJ2-2; D unresolved. Trimming stripped 10 bases from V and 4 bases from J, with 16 bases between. The CDR3 extends over 14 amino acids. Germline loops: CDR1 WSHSY, CDR2 SAAADI. Here the CDR3 reads CATNRGSPTGELFF. The CDR3 nucleotides read TGCGCCACAAACAGAGGTTCCCCCACCGGGGAGCTGTTTTTT.

A word on this clone: Distinct nucleotide sequences in the sample also encode this CDR3. V and J are TRBV19 and TRBJ2-7; D perhaps matches TRBD2 (7 bases). CDR3 length: 15 amino acids. Per the germline V gene, CDR1 is LNHDA and CDR2 is SQIVND (reference sequence). Trimming left V 3 bases short and J 0 bases short, with 12 bases between. The CDR3 spells CASSITGGSSYEQYF. The DNA of the CDR3 is TGTGCCAGTAGTATCACGGGGGGCTCCTCCTACGAGCAGTACTTC.

This clone was detected only once. The chain carries TRBV12-2 and TRBJ2-7. TRBV12-2 is listed as a pseudogene. CDR3 length equals 18 residues. The CDR3 DNA is TGTGCAAGTCGCTTTCCCATAAGGGGGGAGATTGCCTCCTACGAGCAGTACTTC. Its translation: CASRFPIRGEIASYEQYF.

V is TRBV9 and J is TRBJ2-1; D gene ambiguous. CDR1 is SGDLS and CDR2 is YYNGEE in the germline V gene. The CDR3 totals 12 residues. V was trimmed by 0 bases and J by 11 bases, leaving 9 bases between them. CDR3 sequence reads: CASSVVMDQQFF. DNA of the CDR3: TGTGCCAGCAGCGTAGTTATGGACCAGCAGTTCTTC.

This CDR3 is CASSQLAGTYEQYF. CDR3 in DNA: TGTGCCAGCAGCCAACTAGCGGGAACTTACGAGCAGTACTTC. The genes are TRBV4-2 and TRBJ2-7, with 9 bases lining up with TRBD2. The CDR3 sequence is 14 residues long. The V gene end was trimmed by 2 bases and the J gene end by 4 bases; junction bases not matched to a gene: 3. Germline loops: CDR1 LGHNA, CDR2 YNFKEQ.

The chain combines TRBV18 with TRBJ2-7; 10 positions match TRBD1. The V gene end was trimmed by 5 bases and the J gene end by 2 bases; junction bases not matched to a gene: 6. This CDR3 comprises 15 residues. Germline V gene lookup returns CDR1 KGHSH and CDR2 LQKENI. The CDR3 loop is CASSSGTGEAYEQYF. CDR3 DNA: TGTGCCAGCTCATCCGGGACAGGGGAGGCCTACGAGCAGTACTTC.

This sequence joins TRBV9 and TRBJ1-4; TRBD1 matches 7 bases. The V and J ends lost 0 bases and 7 bases, in that order; junction bases with no gene match: 6. The CDR3 has 15 residues. Germline CDR1 and CDR2: SGDLS and YYNGEE. The DNA of the CDR3 is TGTGCCAGCAGCGTAGGAAACAGGGGAGGTGAAAAACTGTTTTTT. This gives the protein CASSVGNRGGEKLFF.

The chain has TRBV28 and TRBJ2-7; 9 bases are a match to TRBD2. Unmatched junction bases numbered 5, after V lost 3 bases and J lost 2 bases. Germline V lookup: CDR1 MDHEN, CDR2 SYDVKM. This CDR3 has 15 residues. CDR3 sequence reads: CASSFSGGRAYEQYF. CDR3 coding DNA: TGTGCCAGCAGTTTTTCGGGCGGGAGGGCCTACGAGCAGTACTTC.

The genes are TRBV6-1 and TRBJ1-3; D gene uncertain. In germline, CDR1 is MNHNS, CDR2 SASEGT. V shed 2 bases and J shed 0 bases, with 11 bases lying between them. The CDR3 covers 16 residues. The CDR3 DNA follows: TGTGCCAGCAGTGAAAAAGGGATTAACTCTGGAAACACCATATATTTT. Translated: CASSEKGINSGNTIYF.

This clone was counted a single time. The rearrangement joins TRBV5-1 to TRBJ1-1; 7 bases fit TRBD1. The CDR3 has 14 amino acids. Losses at the gene ends were 4 bases for V and 5 bases for J; bases not matched to a gene: 8. Looked up from germline, CDR1 is SGHRS and CDR2 is YFSETQ. CDR3 bases: TGCGCCAGCAGCCCGGGACAGATGTGGACTGAAGCTTTCTTT. This translates into CASSPGQMWTEAFF.

The chain joins TRBV28 to TRBJ1-5; tentatively, D is TRBD1 (5 bases). Trimming pared 6 bases from V and 2 bases from J, leaving 14 bases between. This CDR3 spans 15 amino acids. Germline loops: CDR1 MDHEN, CDR2 SYDVKM. The CDR3 DNA sequence: TGTGCCAGCAGCCCCCCGGGGGGAGGCAATCAGCCCCAGCATTTT. Protein product: CASSPPGGGNQPQHF. The full variable domain, its missing parts supplied by reference TRBV28 and TRBJ1-5, is DVKVTQSSRYLVKRTGEKVFLECVQDMDHENMFWYRQDPGLGLRLIYFSYDVKMKEKGDIPEGYSVSREKKERFSLILESASTNQTSMYLCASSPPGGGNQPQHFGDGTRLSIL.

The V call is TRBV11-2, the J call TRBJ1-3; no clear D gene. V lost 6 bases, J lost 0 bases, and 6 bases lay in between. Germline assignment: CDR1 SGHAT and CDR2 FQNNGV. This CDR3 contains 13 residues. The CDR3: CASRQISGNTIYF. CDR3 nucleotides: TGTGCCAGCAGACAGATCTCTGGAAACACCATATATTTT.

This clone was seen only once. The J gene is TRBJ1-2, the V gene TRBV28; D is undetermined. This CDR3 region has 15 residues. The germline V gene encodes CDR1 MDHEN and CDR2 SYDVKM. V was trimmed by 5 bases and J by 0 bases, leaving 13 bases between them. CDR3 DNA: TGTGCCAGCAGTGTCTATGAGAGAACTAACTATGGCTACACCTTC. It is translated as CASSVYERTNYGYTF.

This chain joins TRBV27 and TRBJ2-7; D uncertain. CDR3 length equals 14 residues. CDR1 is MNHEY and CDR2 is SMNVEV in the germline V gene (reference sequence). Trimming pared 4 bases from V and 3 bases from J, leaving 13 bases between. This CDR3 is CASSYSAEYYEQYF. CDR3 DNA sequence: TGTGCCAGCAGTTATTCCGCGGAGTACTACGAGCAGTACTTC.

The rearrangement joins TRBV5-1 to TRBJ1-4; a possible D gene is TRBD1 (5 bases). Germline V gene sequence: CDR1 SGHRS, CDR2 YFSETQ. The CDR3 runs 16 residues. Trimming cost V 4 bases and J 3 bases, with 16 bases left between them. The CDR3 DNA follows: TGCGCCAGCAGCGGGTTGGGGCCCGGCGCTAATGAAAAACTGTTTTTT. This translates into CASSGLGPGANEKLFF.

This chain links TRBV2 with TRBJ2-5, with D possibly matching TRBD1 (5 bases). The J call could be wrong; TRBJ2-7 is a better fit for the DNA end. Germline-derived CDR1 and CDR2 are SNHLY and FYNNEI. The CDR3 covers 13 residues. The CDR3 protein is CASSAGQSYEQYF. CDR3 sequence (DNA): TGTGCCAGCAGTGCCGGACAATCCTACGAGCAGTACTTC.

This chain joins TRBV4-2 and TRBJ2-3; D possibly uses TRBD1 or TRBD2 (5 bases each). The CDR3 contains 14 residues. Germline values: CDR1 LGHNA, CDR2 YNFKEQ. V was trimmed by 4 bases and J by 6 bases, leaving 14 bases between them. In DNA form, the CDR3 reads TGTGCCAGCAGCCCCCGGTGGGGGTCGGATACGCAGTATTTT. This gives the protein CASSPRWGSDTQYF.

This chain links TRBV5-6 with TRBJ2-6; possible D gene TRBD2, 5 bases. Trimming stripped 6 bases from V and 1 base from J, with 14 bases between. The germline V gene has CDR1 SGHDT and CDR2 YYEEEE. This CDR3 has 16 amino acids. CDR3 in DNA: TGTGCCAGCAACCTCGGGTGGGAGTCTGGGGCCAACGTCCTGACTTTC. Translating gives CASNLGWESGANVLTF. The complete variable domain, with remaining parts taken from reference TRBV5-6 and TRBJ2-6, reads DAGVTQSPTHLIKTRGQQVTLRCSPKSGHDTVSWYQQALGQGPQFIFQYYEEEERQRGNFPDRFSGHQFPNYSSELNVNALLLGDSALYLCASNLGWESGANVLTFGAGSRLTVL.

The rearrangement links TRBV7-9 to TRBJ1-5; D is unclear. The CDR3 is 13 residues long. Trimming shortened V by 1 base and J by 7 bases, and 8 bases separated the two germline ends. Germline V gives CDR1 SEHNR, CDR2 FQNEAQ (reference sequence). The CDR3 sequence: CASSLGTEQPQHF. The DNA of the CDR3 is TGTGCCAGCAGCTTAGGGACCGAACAGCCCCAGCATTTT.

Written as DNA, the CDR3 is TGTGCCAGCCGTCCCGCAGAGAGAGAGACCCAGTACTTC. It translates to CASRPAERETQYF. The chain combines TRBV18 with TRBJ2-5, with no clear D. Deletions cut 8 bases from V and 4 bases from J, with 14 bases between. Germline V gene lookup returns CDR1 KGHSH and CDR2 LQKENI. The CDR3 is 13 amino acids.

The genes are TRBV28 and TRBJ1-5; D unresolved. V lost 8 bases, J lost 3 bases, and 14 bases lay in between. The CDR3 length is 14 residues. Germline assignment: CDR1 MDHEN and CDR2 SYDVKM. The CDR3 nucleotides read TGTGCCAGCCGAGTCCCGGGGATCAATCAGCCCCAGCATTTT. It yields the protein CASRVPGINQPQHF. Based on the CDR3 plus reference TRBV28 and TRBJ1-5, the full variable domain is DVKVTQSSRYLVKRTGEKVFLECVQDMDHENMFWYRQDPGLGLRLIYFSYDVKMKEKGDIPEGYSVSREKKERFSLILESASTNQTSMYLCASRVPGINQPQHFGDGTRLSIL.

The genes are TRBV10-2 and TRBJ2-3; the D gene could be TRBD1 or TRBD2 (5 bases each). CDR1 is WSHSY, CDR2 SAAADI, per germline. The CDR3 totals 13 residues. V gave up 3 bases and J gave up 7 bases, with 11 bases separating them. The CDR3 spells CASSDSGTYTQYF. The DNA for the CDR3 is TGCGCCAGCAGTGATTCAGGGACGTATACGCAGTATTTT.